This TCR beta chain was retrieved from a study of a mutant IDH1 vaccine in newly diagnosed glioma. A remark on this clone: Antigen specificity is unknown.

Measured with immunoSEQ multiplex PCR; TCRdb has only the in-frame clones, and not every one. The profile shows about 90,000 clones, roughly nine tenths of them singletons. Study outcomes and limitations: Changes to the top peripheral T cell clonotypes appeared unrelated to pseudoprogression.

Time point in this sample: week 47, end of study. The study gave 300 ug of mutant IDH1 20-mer peptide per vaccine dose, with topical imiquimod. Trimming removed 1 base from V and 4 bases from J, with 13 bases in between. Germline V gene sequence: CDR1 KGHSH, CDR2 LQKENI. This CDR3 has 15 amino acids. Sequencing was performed on PBMCs, taken from a glioma patient whose treatment included an IDH1 peptide vaccine. The chain recombines TRBV18 with TRBJ1-1; D is possibly TRBD1 (6 bases). The clonotype was recovered from a woman in her forties or fifties with glioma. The DNA of the CDR3 is TGTGCCAGCTCACCACTACAGGGTGAGAGCACTGAAGCTTTCTTT. Its translation: CASSPLQGESTEAFF.